Detailed here is one TCR beta chain. Its antigen is undetermined. The data are from a study of T cells after yellow fever vaccination. Study outcomes and limitations: Re-detected after boosting: most primary clones, more than 95% of CD4 and 80% to 90% of CD8. Across the CD4 and CD8 compartments, a small share of clonotypes was present in both. Abundant clonotypes (contaminants from the bulk population) could be present in FACS-sorted repertoires.

Conversion of TCR transcripts into cDNA relied on 5'RACE template switching, which added a universal primer site and UMIs. TCRdb fed the 5' RACE reads into MiXCR, producing one record per CDR3 protein. The data hold 150,000 to 200,000 distinct CDR3 sequences, with around 9.7% observed a single time. The material sequenced was CD8+ T cells sorted from PBMCs, taken 45 days after the yellow fever booster vaccination. This TCR was sampled from a man aged 18 to 30 who received the YFV17D yellow fever vaccine.

CDR3 sequence: CASRSQGEYGYTF. CDR3 DNA sequence: TGCGCCAGCAGATCACAGGGGGAATACGGCTACACCTTC. The V call is TRBV5-1, the J call TRBJ1-2, with 8 bases matching TRBD1. The CDR3 totals 13 residues. V lost 5 bases, J lost 8 bases, and 8 bases stayed unmatched. CDR1 is SGHRS, CDR2 YFSETQ, per germline.